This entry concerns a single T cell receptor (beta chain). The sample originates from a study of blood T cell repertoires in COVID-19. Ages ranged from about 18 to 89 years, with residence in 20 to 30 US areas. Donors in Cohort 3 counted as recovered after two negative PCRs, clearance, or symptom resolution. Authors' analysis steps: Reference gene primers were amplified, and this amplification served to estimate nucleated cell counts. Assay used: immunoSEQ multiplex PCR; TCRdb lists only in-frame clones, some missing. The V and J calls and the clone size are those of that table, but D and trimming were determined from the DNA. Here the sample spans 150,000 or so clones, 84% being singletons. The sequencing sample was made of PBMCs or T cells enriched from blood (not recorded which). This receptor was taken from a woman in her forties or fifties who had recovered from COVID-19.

The CDR3 loop reads CASRGQGTEAFF. The CDR3 DNA is TGTGCCAGCAGGGGACAGGGAACTGAAGCTTTCTTT. This chain connects TRBV2 to TRBJ1-1; 9 bases line up with TRBD1. CDR1 is SNHLY and CDR2 is FYNNEI in the germline V gene. This CDR3 is 12 amino acids long. V was clipped by 6 bases and J by 5 bases; unmatched bases: 1. The whole variable domain, filled in from reference TRBV2 and TRBJ1-1, reads EPEVTQTPSHQVTQMGQEVILRCVPISNHLYFYWYRQILGQKVEFLVSFYNNEISEKSEIFDDQFSVERPDGSNFTLKIRSTKLEDSAMYFCASRGQGTEAFFGQGTRLTVV.